Described below is a single T cell receptor beta chain sequence and its context. This sample was taken from a study of patients and donors after allogeneic stem cell transplantation. Trimming stripped 5 bases from V and 1 base from J, with 8 bases between. The CDR3 runs 13 residues. Germline lookup yields CDR1 SGHTA and CDR2 FQGTGA. TCRdb called the RT-PCR reads again in MiXCR, with one record for every CDR3 protein. The sample holds 90,000 to 130,000 distinct CDR3 sequences, about a third seen once. This chain connects TRBV7-3 to TRBJ1-1; D uncertain. The receptor was isolated from a human donor who was either an allogeneic HSCT recipient or a stem cell or donor lymphocyte infusion donor (not recorded which). It is not recorded whose cells these are; they may come from a transplant donor. Sequencing used blood, either unsorted or a sorted T cell fraction (not recorded which). In DNA, the CDR3 is TGTGCCAGCAGCAAAACAACGAACACTGAAGCTTTCTTT. Translated: CASSKTTNTEAFF.